This T cell receptor beta chain emerged from a study of monozygotic twins with inflammatory bowel disease. Blood samples, whole and unsorted for T cells, yielded the isolated total RNA. Regarding this clonotype: What it recognizes is unknown.

CDR1 MNHEY and CDR2 SMNVEV come from the germline V gene (reference sequence). There are 12 residues in the CDR3. Study-wide results and caveats: Clonotypes shared with others were fewer in IBD patients than in healthy twins, especially with disease activity.

The cDNA of both the TCRalpha and TCRbeta chains was subjected to two nested PCRs of approximately 16 and 9 cycles. TCRdb reprocessed the 5' RACE reads, with one entry per CDR3 protein and no DNA. In total, the table holds around 380,000 distinct CDR3 sequences. The source material was blood. The rearrangement uses TRBV27 and TRBJ2-2. The sequence was obtained from a human donor with ulcerative colitis or Crohn's disease, or a healthy co-twin of an affected twin (not recorded which). The chain's CDR3 is CASSFKVGELFF.